A single sample is the source of the 20 T cell receptor beta chains below, sequenced in a study of post-analysis software for immune sequencing data. Study observations and caveats: Patients carried 5 or 6 TRBV segments more frequently than controls did, and TRBV5-6, TRBV5-1 and TRBV20-1 were among them.

Their antigens remain unidentified. Researchers reported that TCR beta cDNA libraries carried unique molecular identifiers. TCRdb re-called the PCR reads through MiXCR, storing one row per CDR3 protein. The sample contains over 150,000 distinct CDR3 sequences, 30% of which appear only once. The material sequenced was blood. The receptors stem from a girl aged 5 to 17 with multiple sclerosis.

The chain employs TRBV6-5 and TRBJ2-5; tentative D call: TRBD1 (5 bases). The ends were cut back, 6 bases at V and 5 bases at J, with 19 bases in the middle. The CDR3 runs to 15 residues. The germline CDR1 and CDR2 sequences are MNHEY and SVGAGI. This CDR3 is CASRKAGIRIETQYF. The CDR3 DNA reads TGTGCCAGCAGGAAAGCAGGGATTCGAATCGAGACCCAGTACTTC.

The gene calls are TRBV29-1 and TRBJ2-1; D is perhaps TRBD1 (5 bases). The length of the CDR3 is 11 residues. The V and J ends lost 8 bases and 6 bases respectively, with 11 bases between them. Germline CDR1 is SQVTM and CDR2 is ANQGSEA. The CDR3 sequence is CSINRGNEQFF. CDR3 bases: TGCAGCATTAATAGGGGCAATGAGCAGTTCTTC.

The sample holds a few counts of this clonotype. In DNA, the CDR3 is TGTGCCAGCAGCCGGACAGGGGTGAACACTGAAGCTTTCTTT. Translating it yields CASSRTGVNTEAFF. V gene TRBV12-3 or TRBV12-4 combines with J gene TRBJ1-1; 9 bases line up with TRBD1. The CDR3 sequence is 14 residues long. The V segment lost 6 bases and the J segment 0 bases; nucleotides outside the gene matches: 2.

In this sample, this clonotype turned up once. A read error may explain this, as a much larger clone is one base away. The chain carries TRBV12-3 or TRBV12-4 and TRBJ2-5, with D perhaps matching TRBD2 (5 bases). Deletions cut 10 bases from V and 4 bases from J, with 10 bases between. The CDR3 runs 11 residues. In DNA form, the CDR3 reads TGTGCCATCAGACGGGGAGAGACCCAGTACTTC. This sequence encodes CAIRRGETQYF.

This clonotype has a count of ten or more. This chain uses TRBV3-1 with TRBJ2-7; D possibly corresponds to TRBD1 (6 bases). Germline CDR1 is LGHDT and CDR2 is YNNKEL (reference sequence). The CDR3 consists of 14 residues. The V and J ends lost 5 bases and 6 bases respectively, with 17 bases between them. CDR3 in DNA: TGTGCCAGCAGCTCCCGGGACAAAGTGTCCGAGCAGTACTTC. It yields the protein CASSSRDKVSEQYF.

The chain joins TRBV5-1 to TRBJ1-1; the D gene is possibly TRBD1 (5 bases). Germline CDR1 SGHRS, CDR2 YFSETQ. Between the trimmed V and J ends, which lost 4 bases and 0 bases, there was a span of 19 bases. The CDR3 has 17 amino acids. The CDR3 loop is CASSPEGLESMNTEAFF. CDR3 coding DNA: TGCGCCAGCAGCCCGGAGGGGCTCGAGTCCATGAACACTGAAGCTTTCTTT.

The V and J genes are TRBV19 and TRBJ2-5; 11 bases align to TRBD2. Germline values: CDR1 LNHDA, CDR2 SQIVND (reference sequence). V dropped 5 bases and J dropped 4; count of bases not matched to a gene: 6. This CDR3 region has 15 residues. The CDR3 protein is CASSLRLAGRETQYF. As DNA, the CDR3 is TGTGCCAGTAGTCTGAGACTAGCGGGAAGAGAGACCCAGTACTTC.

With respect to this clonotype: This may stem from a read error, because a much larger clone lies one nucleotide away. The chain employs TRBV29-1 and TRBJ2-4; perhaps TRBD2 as D (6 bases). The J call may be in error: the DNA end matches TRBJ2-7 better. Germline values: CDR1 SQVTM, CDR2 ANQGSEA. The CDR3 is 14 amino acids. The chain's CDR3 is CSVLARFTDYEQYF. CDR3 bases: TGCAGCGTCCTAGCGCGATTCACCGACTACGAGCAGTACTTC.

This clonotype was seen repeatedly, ten times or more. The chain employs TRBV20-1 and TRBJ2-3; D remains ambiguous. Germline loops: CDR1 DFQATT, CDR2 SNEGSKA (reference sequence). The CDR3 sequence is 15 residues long. V was cut by 6 bases and J by 6 bases, with 22 bases left in between. This chain's CDR3 is CSAHTTGLGRDTQYF. The CDR3, as DNA: TGCAGTGCCCATACTACCGGCCTAGGAAGGGATACGCAGTATTTT.

The J gene is TRBJ2-2, the V gene TRBV10-3; 8 bases fit TRBD2. CDR3 size: 19 residues. The V segment lost 10 bases and the J segment 4 bases; nucleotides outside the gene matches: 23. Germline-derived CDR1 and CDR2 are ENHRY and SYGVKD. CDR3 in amino acids: CASRDLLAENRVGTGELFF. CDR3 DNA sequence: TGTGCCAGCAGGGATTTACTAGCGGAAAACCGGGTTGGCACCGGGGAGCTGTTTTTT.

J is TRBJ2-1 and V is TRBV29-1; 7 bases are a match to TRBD2. Germline CDR1 reads SQVTM; CDR2 reads ANQGSEA. J gave up 14 bases and V 4 bases, and 14 bases lay outside the gene matches. CDR3 length: 13 residues. The CDR3 loop is CSVGVLGGSEKFF. The CDR3 DNA reads as TGCAGCGTTGGAGTCTTGGGCGGGAGTGAAAAGTTCTTC.

To note about this clonotype: Since a much larger clone is just one base distant, this may be a read error. The chain combines TRBV7-9 with TRBJ2-7; TRBD2 might be the D (5 bases). Per the germline V gene, CDR1 is SEHNR and CDR2 is FQNEAQ (reference sequence). This CDR3 has 13 residues. CDR3 coding DNA: TGTGCCTGCAGCGCGAGGGAAGCCTACGAGCAGTACTTC. Amino acid sequence: CACSAREAYEQYF.

Many counts were recorded for this clonotype. This rearrangement joins TRBV27 to TRBJ2-3; 10 nucleotides line up with TRBD2. The CDR3 is made up of 15 amino acids. In germline, CDR1 is MNHEY, CDR2 SMNVEV (reference sequence). The J segment lost 1 base and the V segment lost 6 bases, leaving 4 bases of the junction unmatched. The CDR3 DNA sequence: TGTGCCAGCAGCCGTCTAGCGGGGGGCACAGATACGCAGTATTTT. Translation gives CASSRLAGGTDTQYF.

This clonotype came up many times. This chain uses TRBV5-1 with TRBJ1-2, with 9 bases identical to TRBD1. The CDR3 extends over 14 amino acids. The V and J ends lost 4 bases and 2 bases, in that order; junction bases with no gene match: 3. Germline V gives CDR1 SGHRS, CDR2 YFSETQ. The CDR3 DNA is TGCGCCAGCAGCCCCGGGACAGGGAACTATGGCTACACCTTC. This codes for CASSPGTGNYGYTF.

The chain has TRBV10-3 and TRBJ1-1; D not resolved. V lost 8 bases to trimming and J lost 0 bases, with 16 bases between them. The CDR3 totals 15 residues. Germline-derived CDR1 and CDR2 are ENHRY and SYGVKD. The CDR3 region is CAIHERGELNTEAFF. The CDR3, as DNA: TGTGCCATCCATGAGCGTGGGGAATTGAACACTGAAGCTTTCTTT.

Only a few counts were recorded for this clonotype. V and J are TRBV7-9 and TRBJ2-7; 9 nucleotides align to TRBD2. Per germline, CDR1 SEHNR and CDR2 FQNEAQ (reference sequence). With 0 bases clipped from V and 2 bases from J, the junction kept 5 bases outside the gene matches. This CDR3 comprises 16 residues. This chain's CDR3 is CASSLAKLAGTYEQYF. In DNA form, the CDR3 reads TGTGCCAGCAGCTTAGCGAAGCTAGCGGGAACCTACGAGCAGTACTTC. Drawing the rest from reference TRBV7-9 and TRBJ2-7, the complete variable domain is DTGVSQNPRHKITKRGQNVTFRCDPISEHNRLYWYRQTLGQGPEFLTYFQNEAQLEKSRLLSDRFSAERPKGSFSTLEIQRTEQGDSAMYLCASSLAKLAGTYEQYFGPGTRLTVT.

As to this clonotype: A read error may be the cause here, since a much bigger clone is one base away. The V call is TRBV12-3 or TRBV12-4, the J call TRBJ2-3; D may match TRBD1 or TRBD2 (6 bases each). This CDR3 region has 16 residues. CDR3 in amino acids: CASSLLRMEGVDAQYF. The CDR3 coding sequence is TGTGCCAGCAGTTTATTAAGGATGGAGGGGGTAGATGCGCAGTATTTT.

This chain links TRBV12-1 with TRBJ2-5; TRBD1, as called in the table, went unchecked against the DNA. TRBV12-1 is deemed a pseudogene. The CDR3 covers 10 residues. The CDR3 loop is CASSHRQGYF. The CDR3 nucleotides read TGTGCCAGCAGCCATCGACAGGGGTACTTC.

This chain connects TRBV12-3 or TRBV12-4 to TRBJ2-4; possibly TRBD1 for D (7 bases). Trimming pared 3 bases from V and 5 bases from J, leaving 11 bases between. This CDR3 has 14 amino acids. The CDR3, as DNA: TGTGCCAGCAGTTTTGGAGGGGGCGAAAACATTCAGTACTTC. The encoded protein is CASSFGGGENIQYF.

This clonotype came up many times. The chain has TRBV12-3 or TRBV12-4 and TRBJ1-1; no definite D call. The V gene lost 3 bases and the J gene lost 1 base, with 6 bases spanning the gap. The CDR3 is made up of 13 amino acids. The CDR3 region is CASSFGANTEAFF. CDR3 sequence (DNA): TGTGCCAGCAGTTTCGGAGCGAACACTGAAGCTTTCTTT.